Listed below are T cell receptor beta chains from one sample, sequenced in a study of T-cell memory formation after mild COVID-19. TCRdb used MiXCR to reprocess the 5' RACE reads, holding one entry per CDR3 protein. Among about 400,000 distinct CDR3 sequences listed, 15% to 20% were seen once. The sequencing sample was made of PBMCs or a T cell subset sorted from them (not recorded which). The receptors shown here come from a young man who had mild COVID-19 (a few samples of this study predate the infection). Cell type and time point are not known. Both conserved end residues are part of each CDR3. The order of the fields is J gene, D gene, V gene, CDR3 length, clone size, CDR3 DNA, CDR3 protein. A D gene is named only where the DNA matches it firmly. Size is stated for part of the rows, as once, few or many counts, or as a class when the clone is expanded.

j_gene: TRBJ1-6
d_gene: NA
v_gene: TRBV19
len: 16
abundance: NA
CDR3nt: TGTGCCAGTAGTATTCGGCAGGGTGTATCGAATTCACCCCTCCACTTT
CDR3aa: CASSIRQGVSNSPLHF

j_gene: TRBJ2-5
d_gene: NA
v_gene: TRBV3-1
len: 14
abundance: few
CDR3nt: TGTGCCAGCAGCCAAGTACAGAGCCAAGAGACCCAGTACTTC
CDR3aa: CASSQVQSQETQYF

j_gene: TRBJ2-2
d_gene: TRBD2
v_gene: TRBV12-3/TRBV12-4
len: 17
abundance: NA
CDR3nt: TGTGCCAGCAGATGGGGAACTAGCGCGGAGAACACCGGGGAGCTGTTTTTT
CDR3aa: CASRWGTSAENTGELFF

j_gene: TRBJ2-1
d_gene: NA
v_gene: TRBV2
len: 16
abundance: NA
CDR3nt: TGTGCCAGCAGTGAACAGGTCTACGCTTCCCACAATGAGCAGTTCTTC
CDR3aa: CASSEQVYASHNEQFF

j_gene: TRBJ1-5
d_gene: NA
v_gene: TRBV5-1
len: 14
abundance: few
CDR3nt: TGCGCCAGCAGCTTGGTACCGGGCAATCAGCCCCAGCATTTT
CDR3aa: CASSLVPGNQPQHF

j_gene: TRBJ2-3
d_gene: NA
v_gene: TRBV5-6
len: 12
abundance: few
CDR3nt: TGTGCCAGCTTTTCCGCGGGCTTGACGCAGTATTTT
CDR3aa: CASFSAGLTQYF

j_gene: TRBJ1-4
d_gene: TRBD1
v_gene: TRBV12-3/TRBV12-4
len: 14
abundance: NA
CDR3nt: TGTGCCAGCAGCCCGGGACAGGTCTTTGGGGAACTGTTTTTT
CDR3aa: CASSPGQVFGELFF

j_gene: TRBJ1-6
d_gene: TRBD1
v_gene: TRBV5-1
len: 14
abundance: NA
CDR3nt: TGCGCCAGCAGCCCCGGGACAGGGAATAGGGTCCTCCACTTT
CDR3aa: CASSPGTGNRVLHF

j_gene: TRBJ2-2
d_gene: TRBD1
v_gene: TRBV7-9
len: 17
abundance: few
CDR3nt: TGTGCCAGCAGCTCACAGACAGGGATCGCGAACACCGGGGAGCTGTTTTTT
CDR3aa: CASSSQTGIANTGELFF

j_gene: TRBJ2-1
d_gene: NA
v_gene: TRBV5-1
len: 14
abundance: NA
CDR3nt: TGCGCCAGCCTACAATGGGAATTTTACAATGAGCAGTTCTTC
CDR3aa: CASLQWEFYNEQFF

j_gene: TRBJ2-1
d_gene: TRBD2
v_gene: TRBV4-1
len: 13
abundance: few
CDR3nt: TGCGCCAGCAGTCCAGCGGGGATCGGTGAGCAGTTCTTC
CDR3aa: CASSPAGIGEQFF

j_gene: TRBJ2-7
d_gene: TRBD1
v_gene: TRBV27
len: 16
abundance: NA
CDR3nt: TGTGCCAGCAGTTTCTTCGGGGGACAGGGCACCTACGAGCAGTACTTC
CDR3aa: CASSFFGGQGTYEQYF

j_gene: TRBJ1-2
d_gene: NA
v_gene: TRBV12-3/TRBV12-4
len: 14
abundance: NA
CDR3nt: TGTGCCAGCAGATCTGGACGGGGGAACTATGGCTACACCTTC
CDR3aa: CASRSGRGNYGYTF

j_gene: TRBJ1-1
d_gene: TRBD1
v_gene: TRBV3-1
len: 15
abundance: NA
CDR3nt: TGTGCCAGCAGCCCTGGGACAGGGGGGGTCACTGAAGCTTTCTTT
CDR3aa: CASSPGTGGVTEAFF

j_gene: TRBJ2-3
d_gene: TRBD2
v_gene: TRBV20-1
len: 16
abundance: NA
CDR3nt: TGCAGTGCTAGAGATTTTGCGGGGGGGCCCGGAGATACGCAGTATTTT
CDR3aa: CSARDFAGGPGDTQYF

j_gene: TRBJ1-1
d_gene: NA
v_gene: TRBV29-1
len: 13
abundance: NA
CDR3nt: TGCAGCGTAAACAGGGATATTCGGACTGAAGCTTTCTTT
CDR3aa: CSVNRDIRTEAFF

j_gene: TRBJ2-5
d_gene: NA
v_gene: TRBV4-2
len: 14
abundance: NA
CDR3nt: TGTGCCAGCAGCCAAGTGGGAATTGGGGAGACCCAGTACTTC
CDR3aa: CASSQVGIGETQYF

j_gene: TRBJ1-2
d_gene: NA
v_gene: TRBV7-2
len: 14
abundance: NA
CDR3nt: TGTGCCAGCAGCATTCGACAGCCTGTCTATGGCTACACCTTC
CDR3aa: CASSIRQPVYGYTF

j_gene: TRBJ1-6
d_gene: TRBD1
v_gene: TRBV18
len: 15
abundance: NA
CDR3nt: TGTGCCAGCTCCGAACCAGGACAGGGAGTTCCACCCCTCCACTTT
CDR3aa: CASSEPGQGVPPLHF

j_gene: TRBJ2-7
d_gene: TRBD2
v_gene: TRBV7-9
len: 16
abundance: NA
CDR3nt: TGTGCCAGCAGCTCGGGACTAGCGGGGGGGACCTACGAGCAGTACTTC
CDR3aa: CASSSGLAGGTYEQYF

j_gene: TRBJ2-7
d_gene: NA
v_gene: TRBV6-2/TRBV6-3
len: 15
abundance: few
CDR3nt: TGTGCCAGCAGTTACTCGGGAGACACCACCTACGAGCAGTACTTC
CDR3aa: CASSYSGDTTYEQYF

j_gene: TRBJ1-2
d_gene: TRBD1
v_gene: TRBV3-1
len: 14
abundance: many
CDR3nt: TGTGCCAGCAGCCACCTCACAGGGGGTAATGGCTACACCTTC
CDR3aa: CASSHLTGGNGYTF

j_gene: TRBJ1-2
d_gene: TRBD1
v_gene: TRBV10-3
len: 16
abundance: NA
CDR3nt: TGTGCCATCAGTGAGTCCCTAGTTGGGACAGTCTATGGCTACACCTTC
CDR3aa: CAISESLVGTVYGYTF

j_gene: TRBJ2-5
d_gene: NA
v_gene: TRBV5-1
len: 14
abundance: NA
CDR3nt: TGCGCCAGCAGCCCCACAAGGGGCGGAGAGACCCAGTACTTC
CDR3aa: CASSPTRGGETQYF

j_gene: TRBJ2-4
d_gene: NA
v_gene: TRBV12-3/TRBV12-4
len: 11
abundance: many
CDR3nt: TGTGCCAGCAGTTTACAGGGCATTCAGTACTTC
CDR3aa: CASSLQGIQYF

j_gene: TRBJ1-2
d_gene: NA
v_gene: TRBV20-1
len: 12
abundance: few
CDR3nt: TGCAGTGCTAGGGAGGATCCGCGTGGCTACACCTTC
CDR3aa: CSAREDPRGYTF

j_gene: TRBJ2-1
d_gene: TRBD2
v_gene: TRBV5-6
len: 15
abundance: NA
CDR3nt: TGTGCCAGCAGCTTGCTTGCGGGAGTCGTCAATGAGCAGTTCTTC
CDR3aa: CASSLLAGVVNEQFF

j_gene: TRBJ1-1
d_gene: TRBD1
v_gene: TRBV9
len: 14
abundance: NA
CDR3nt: TGTGCCAGCAGCTCGCAGGGACAGGGCACTTGGGCTTTCTTT
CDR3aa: CASSSQGQGTWAFF

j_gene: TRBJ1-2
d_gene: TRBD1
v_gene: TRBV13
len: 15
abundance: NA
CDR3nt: TGTGCCAGCAGCTTGGGAGACAGGGTATCGTATGGCTACACCTTC
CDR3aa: CASSLGDRVSYGYTF

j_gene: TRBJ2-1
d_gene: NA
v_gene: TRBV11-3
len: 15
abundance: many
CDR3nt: TGTGCCAGCAGCCTAACGGCGGGGGCGTACAATGAGCAGTTCTTC
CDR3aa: CASSLTAGAYNEQFF

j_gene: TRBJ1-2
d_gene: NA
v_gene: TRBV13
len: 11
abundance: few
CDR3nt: TGTGCCAGCACACGGGGCCCTGGCTACACCTTC
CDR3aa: CASTRGPGYTF

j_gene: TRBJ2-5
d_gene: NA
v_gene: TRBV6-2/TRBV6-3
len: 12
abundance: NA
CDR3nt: TGTGCCAGTCTACAGGGAGGAGAGACCCAGTACTTC
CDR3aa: CASLQGGETQYF

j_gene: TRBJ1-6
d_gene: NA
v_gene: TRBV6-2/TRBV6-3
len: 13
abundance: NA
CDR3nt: TGTGCCAGCAGTTACTCGTCGAATTCACCCCTCCACTTT
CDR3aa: CASSYSSNSPLHF

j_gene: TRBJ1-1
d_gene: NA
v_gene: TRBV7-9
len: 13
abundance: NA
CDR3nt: TGTGCCAGCAGCACCGGACCGGGGGCTGAAGCTTTCTTT
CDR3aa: CASSTGPGAEAFF

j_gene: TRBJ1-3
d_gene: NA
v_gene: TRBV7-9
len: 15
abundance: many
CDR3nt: TGTGCCAGCAGCTTTCCGAGGGGACGGGGAAACACCATATATTTT
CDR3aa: CASSFPRGRGNTIYF

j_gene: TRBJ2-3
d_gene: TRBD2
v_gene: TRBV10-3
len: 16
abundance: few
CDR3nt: TGTGCCATCAGTGAATACCTAGCGGGGGCCGCAGATACGCAGTATTTT
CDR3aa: CAISEYLAGAADTQYF

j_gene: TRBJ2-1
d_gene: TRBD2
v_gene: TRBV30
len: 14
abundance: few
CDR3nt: TGTGCCTGGACGCCAGGGCGGGGGGTCGGTGAGCAGTTCTTC
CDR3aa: CAWTPGRGVGEQFF

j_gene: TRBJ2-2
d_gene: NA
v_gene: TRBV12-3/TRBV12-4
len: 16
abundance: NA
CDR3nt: TGTGCCAGCAGTCCCCGCCCGAAACTCGAGTCCGGGGAGCTGTTTTTT
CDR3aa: CASSPRPKLESGELFF

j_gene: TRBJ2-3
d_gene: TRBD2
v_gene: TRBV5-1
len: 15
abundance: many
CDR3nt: TGCGCCAGCAGCACTCAGACTAGCGGGGGGGATACGCAGTATTTT
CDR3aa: CASSTQTSGGDTQYF

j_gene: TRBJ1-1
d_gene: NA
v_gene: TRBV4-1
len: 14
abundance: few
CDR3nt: TGCGCCAGCAGCCACCCTGGGGTGTACACTGAAGCTTTCTTT
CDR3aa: CASSHPGVYTEAFF

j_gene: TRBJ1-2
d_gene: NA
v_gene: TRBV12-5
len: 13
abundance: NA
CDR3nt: TGTGCTAGTGCCTGGGACAACAACTATGGCTACACCTTC
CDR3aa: CASAWDNNYGYTF

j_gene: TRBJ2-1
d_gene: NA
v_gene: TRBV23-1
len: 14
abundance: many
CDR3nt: TGCGCCAGCAGTCAATCGGGACGGGGAAATGAGCAGTTCTTC
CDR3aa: CASSQSGRGNEQFF